This TCR beta chain was recovered during a study of T cells in Graves' hyperthyroidism and ophthalmopathy. Study findings and constraints: The model predicted ophthalmopathy a median about 6.6 months before onset.

Those patients with uncontrolled infection, other autoimmune disease, pregnancy or lactation were excluded. The V end lost 3 bases, the J end lost 1 base, and 12 bases lay between the germline ends. The CDR3 extends over 16 amino acids. TCR beta CDR3 regions were amplified from RNA. The HTBI primer set served for first-round RT-PCR of the TCR CDR3. From the multiplex PCR reads, TCRdb called clonotypes with MiXCR, one entry per CDR3 protein. This table has about 460,000 distinct CDR3 sequences, under 25% appearing once. This clonotype showed up just a few times. As yet, its antigen is unknown. The TCR was taken from a woman between 65 and 79 years old with Graves' ophthalmopathy. V usage is TRBV12-3 or TRBV12-4 and J usage is TRBJ2-2; the D is unclear. The specimen sequenced was blood. CDR3 in amino acids: CASSFSGFQNTGELFF. The CDR3 DNA sequence: TGTGCCAGCAGTTTTAGTGGATTTCAGAACACCGGGGAGCTGTTTTTT.